This TCR beta chain stems from a study of shared clonotypes between healthy human individuals. Findings and limits, study-wide: Incompleteness in sorted-subset sequencing, despite large depth, was shown by rarefaction.

The naive CD8 subset, CD45RO-negative cells positively selected for CCR7, excluded terminally differentiated effector memory CD45RA+ cells. V was pared by 0 bases and J by 8 bases, with 18 bases between. The CDR3 is made up of 16 amino acids. From germline, CDR1 is SGHDT and CDR2 YYEEEE. For every subset, genomic DNA was evenly distributed across several immunoSEQ plates. Using immunoSEQ multiplex PCR, the repertoire was profiled, and TCRdb retains in-frame clones only, with some absent. The data show about 2.2 million clones, approximately 94% seen once. Notes on this clone: Its antigen is not known.

The receptor comes from a man aged 18 to 30 in good health. Some clones in this sample may be carry-over from other donors' samples. V is TRBV5-6 and J is TRBJ2-1; no clear D. The sequencing sample was made of naive CD8+ T cells from PBMCs. The CDR3 loop is CASSLDQDLSRYEQFF. The DNA for the CDR3 is TGTGCCAGCAGCTTGGATCAGGATCTCAGTCGGTATGAGCAGTTCTTC. Full variable domain (rest looked up from reference TRBV5-6 and TRBJ2-1): DAGVTQSPTHLIKTRGQQVTLRCSPKSGHDTVSWYQQALGQGPQFIFQYYEEEERQRGNFPDRFSGHQFPNYSSELNVNALLLGDSALYLCASSLDQDLSRYEQFFGPGTRLTVL.